This TCR beta chain was sequenced during a study of shared clonotypes between healthy human individuals. Repertoires were generated with immunoSEQ multiplex PCR, while TCRdb's copy carries only in-frame clones and drops some. The repertoire includes just over 2,000,000 clones, 85% to 95% of them detected once, and more than 0.1% sits in the top ten. CDR1 and CDR2 from the germline V gene are MGHRA and YSYEKL. J lost 7 bases, V lost 1 base, and 2 bases had no gene match. The CDR3 extends over 14 amino acids. The chain recombines TRBV4-1 with TRBJ1-4, with 8 bases aligning to TRBD1. The source is a man between 18 and 35 years old in good health. Sequencing was done on a sample of naive CD4+ T cells sorted from blood. As to subset: CD45RA+ positively selected. The DNA of the CDR3 is TGCGCCAGCAGCCAAGCGGACAGGGTTGAAAAACTGTTTTTT. Protein: CASSQADRVEKLFF.